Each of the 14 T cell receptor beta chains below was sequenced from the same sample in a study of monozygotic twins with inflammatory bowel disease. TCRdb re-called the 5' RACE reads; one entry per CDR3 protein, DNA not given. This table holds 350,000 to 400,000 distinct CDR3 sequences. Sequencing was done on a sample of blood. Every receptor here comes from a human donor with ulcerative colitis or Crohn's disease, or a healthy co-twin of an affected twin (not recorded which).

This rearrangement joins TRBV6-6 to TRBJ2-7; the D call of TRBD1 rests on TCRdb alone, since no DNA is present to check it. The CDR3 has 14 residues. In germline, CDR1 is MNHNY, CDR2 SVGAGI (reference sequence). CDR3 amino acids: CASRQEDIAYEQYF.

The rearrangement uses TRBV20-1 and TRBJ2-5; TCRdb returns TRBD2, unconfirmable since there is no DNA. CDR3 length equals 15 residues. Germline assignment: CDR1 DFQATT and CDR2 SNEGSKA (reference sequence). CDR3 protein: CSARDPGGAGETQYF.

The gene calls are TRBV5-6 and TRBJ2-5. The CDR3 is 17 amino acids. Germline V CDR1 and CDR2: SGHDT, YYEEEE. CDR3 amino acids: CASSFYPRWISQETQYF.

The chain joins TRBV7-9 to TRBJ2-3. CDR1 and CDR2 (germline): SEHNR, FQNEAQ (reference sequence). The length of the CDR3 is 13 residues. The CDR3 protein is CASSLWVDNDGYF.

The CDR3 reads CASSVSGGLAGGQLYF. The rearrangement joins TRBV9 to TRBJ2-7; TCRdb lists TRBD2, though no DNA is available to test this call. The CDR3 has 16 residues. Germline values: CDR1 SGDLS, CDR2 YYNGEE.

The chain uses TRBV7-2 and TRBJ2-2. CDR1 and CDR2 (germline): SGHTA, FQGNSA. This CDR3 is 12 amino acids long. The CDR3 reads CASSNVAWELFF.

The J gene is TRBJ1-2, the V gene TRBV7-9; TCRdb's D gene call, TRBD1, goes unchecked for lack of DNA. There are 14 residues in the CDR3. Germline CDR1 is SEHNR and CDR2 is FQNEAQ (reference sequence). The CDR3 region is CASSFGTGNYGYTF.

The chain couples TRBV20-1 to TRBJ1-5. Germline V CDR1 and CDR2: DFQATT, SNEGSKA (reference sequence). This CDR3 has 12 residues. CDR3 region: CSARDRNQPQHF.

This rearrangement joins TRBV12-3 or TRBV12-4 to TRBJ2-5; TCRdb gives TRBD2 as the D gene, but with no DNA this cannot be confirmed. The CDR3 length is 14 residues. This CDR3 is CASSFGPSGGTQYF.

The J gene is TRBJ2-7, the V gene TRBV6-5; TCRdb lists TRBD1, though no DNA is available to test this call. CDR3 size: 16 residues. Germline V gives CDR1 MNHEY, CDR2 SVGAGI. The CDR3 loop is CASSYSWQGSSYEQYF.

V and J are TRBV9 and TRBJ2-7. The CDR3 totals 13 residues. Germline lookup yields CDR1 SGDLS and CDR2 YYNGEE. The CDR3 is CASSAGRVYEQYF.

CDR3 sequence reads: CASSLDANTIYF. The J gene is TRBJ1-3, the V gene TRBV5-1. CDR1 is SGHRS and CDR2 is YFSETQ in the germline V gene. This CDR3 comprises 12 residues.

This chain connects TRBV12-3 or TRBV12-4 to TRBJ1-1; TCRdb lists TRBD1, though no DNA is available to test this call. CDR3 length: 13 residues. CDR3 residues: CASSRDRLLGSFF.

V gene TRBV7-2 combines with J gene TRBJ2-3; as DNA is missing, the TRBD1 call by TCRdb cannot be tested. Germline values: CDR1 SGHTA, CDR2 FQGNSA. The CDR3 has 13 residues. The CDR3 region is CASDRASTDTQYF.